Below, 27 T cell receptor beta chains from the same sample are listed, as sequenced in a study. From the 5' RACE reads, TCRdb called clonotypes with MiXCR, one entry per CDR3 protein. The top ten hold approximately 2.2% of the sample, which has about 62,000 distinct CDR3 sequences, nearly 30% seen once. Input material: tumor-infiltrating naive CD4+ T cells sorted from the breast tumor. The subset: naive CD4+ T cells, CD4+CD45RA+CD25-. These receptor sequences come from a female donor with breast cancer.

The chain has TRBV11-2 and TRBJ1-2; D gene uncertain. V was trimmed by 0 bases and J by 4 bases, leaving 12 bases between them. This CDR3 has 15 residues. Germline V gene lookup returns CDR1 SGHAT and CDR2 FQNNGV. The CDR3 is CASSLDRSAVYGYTF. In DNA form, the CDR3 reads TGTGCCAGCAGCTTAGATCGGTCGGCAGTCTATGGCTACACCTTC.

The chain combines TRBV7-3 with TRBJ1-2; 7 bases match TRBD1. Germline CDR1 is SGHTA and CDR2 is FQGTGA. The CDR3 is 14 residues long. V lost 5 bases and J lost 2; bases outside the gene matches: 5. The DNA for the CDR3 is TGTGCCAGCAGCCAACAGGGGTCCAACTATGGCTACACCTTC. Protein sequence: CASSQQGSNYGYTF.

The chain carries TRBV28 and TRBJ1-5; D unclear. The CDR3 spans 13 residues. Germline V gene data show CDR1 as MDHEN and CDR2 as SYDVKM. Trimming took off 11 bases at V and 2 bases at J, with 13 bases between the two ends. The CDR3 region is CASSIQGNQPQHF. In DNA, the CDR3 is TGTGCCTCGTCCATCCAGGGCAATCAGCCCCAGCATTTT. Full variable domain (rest looked up from reference TRBV28 and TRBJ1-5): DVKVTQSSRYLVKRTGEKVFLECVQDMDHENMFWYRQDPGLGLRLIYFSYDVKMKEKGDIPEGYSVSREKKERFSLILESASTNQTSMYLCASSIQGNQPQHFGDGTRLSIL.

The chain combines TRBV4-1 with TRBJ1-1, with D hard to call. From germline, CDR1 is MGHRA and CDR2 YSYEKL. The germline V and J ends were trimmed by 1 base and 0 bases, with 6 bases remaining between them. The length of the CDR3 is 14 residues. The CDR3 bases are TGCGCCAGCAGCCAAGGGCAGATGAACACTGAAGCTTTCTTT. Protein product: CASSQGQMNTEAFF.

This clonotype was seen only a few times. The rearrangement links TRBV15 to TRBJ1-2, with D maybe TRBD1 (5 bases). Trimming removed 8 bases from V and 5 bases from J, with 12 bases in between. The CDR3 loop spans 12 amino acids. The germline V gene has CDR1 LNHNV and CDR2 YYDKDF (reference sequence). The chain's CDR3 is CATQGGAYGYTF. The CDR3 region has the DNA TGTGCCACCCAGGGAGGGGCTTATGGCTACACCTTC.

This clonotype appeared many times. The V gene is TRBV20-1, the J gene TRBJ2-2; 9 positions agree with TRBD2. J gave up 7 bases and V 5 bases, and 8 bases lay outside the gene matches. Germline lookup yields CDR1 DFQATT and CDR2 SNEGSKA (reference sequence). The CDR3 length is 14 residues. CDR3 coding DNA: TGCAGTGCTGGGACTAGCCCCCACGGCGGGGAGCTGTTTTTT. Protein sequence: CSAGTSPHGGELFF.

The genes are TRBV18 and TRBJ2-5, with D maybe TRBD1 (5 bases). This CDR3 has 15 amino acids. Trimming removed 3 bases from V and 3 bases from J, with 14 bases in between. The V gene's germline CDR1 is KGHSH and CDR2 LQKENI. This CDR3 reads CASSPRQITKETQYF. CDR3 sequence (DNA): TGTGCCAGCTCACCCCGACAGATTACGAAAGAGACCCAGTACTTC.

This chain uses TRBV5-1 with TRBJ2-7; the D gene is possibly TRBD1 (6 bases). Trimming cost V 3 bases and J 3 bases, with 19 bases left between them. Germline V gives CDR1 SGHRS, CDR2 YFSETQ. This CDR3 comprises 16 residues. As DNA, the CDR3 is TGCGCCAGCAGCTCGGAAGGGCGACAGGTGAACTACGAGCAGTACTTC. This gives the protein CASSSEGRQVNYEQYF.

This clonotype came up many times. The chain recombines TRBV5-4 with TRBJ2-4; no clear D. V lost 1 base to trimming and J lost 6 bases, with 11 bases between them. The CDR3 consists of 14 residues. CDR1 SGHNT and CDR2 YYREEE come from the germline V gene (reference sequence). The CDR3 is CASSLKEGINIQYF. DNA of the CDR3: TGTGCCAGCAGCTTGAAGGAAGGGATAAACATTCAGTACTTC.

This clonotype has only a few counts. The V gene is TRBV7-3, the J gene TRBJ1-2; D is unresolved. The length of the CDR3 is 13 residues. Trimming stripped 5 bases from V and 3 bases from J, with 10 bases between. The germline V gene encodes CDR1 SGHTA and CDR2 FQGTGA. The CDR3 DNA reads as TGTGCCAGCAGCCGAGACTCCCACTATGGCTACACCTTC. Its translation: CASSRDSHYGYTF. The full variable domain, with the rest looked up from reference TRBV7-3 and TRBJ1-2, is GAGVSQTPSNKVTEKGKYVELRCDPISGHTALYWYRQSLGQGPEFLIYFQGTGAADDSGLPNDRFFAVRPEGSVSTLKIQRTERGDSAVYLCASSRDSHYGYTFGSGTRLTVV.

On this clonotype itself: The junction shows a germline mismatch at one end, possibly a read error. This rearrangement joins TRBV4-1 to TRBJ1-2; tentative D call: TRBD1 (5 bases). This CDR3 is built from 15 residues. The V gene's germline CDR1 is MGHRA and CDR2 YSYEKL. CDR3 in amino acids: CASSQERNGAYGYTF. CDR3 sequence (DNA): TGCGCCAGCAGTCAAGAAAGGAATGGGGCCTATGGCTACACCTTC.

The chain is built from TRBV6-5 and TRBJ2-1; unclear D gene. Trimming took 5 bases from V and 6 from J, leaving 17 bases between them. The CDR3 has 15 residues. Germline-derived CDR1 and CDR2 are MNHEY and SVGAGI. The CDR3 nucleotides read TGTGCCAGCAGTCCCGATAGGGAACCTCGCAATGAGCAGTTCTTC. Amino acids: CASSPDREPRNEQFF.

The chain links TRBV10-1 to TRBJ2-5; 8 nucleotides line up with TRBD2. V lost 4 bases to trimming and J lost 5 bases; unmatched junction nucleotides: 9. The CDR3 covers 15 residues. The germline gives CDR1 WNHNN, CDR2 SYGVQD (reference sequence). The CDR3 DNA reads TGCGCCAGCAGTGGGGGCTGGCGCGGGGGGGAGACCCAGTACTTC. It is translated as CASSGGWRGGETQYF.

This clonotype was recorded at least ten times. The rearrangement links TRBV20-1 to TRBJ2-7; a possible D gene is TRBD2 (6 bases). Germline V lookup: CDR1 DFQATT, CDR2 SNEGSKA (reference sequence). The CDR3 is made up of 14 amino acids. V dropped 2 bases and J dropped 3 bases, with 14 bases sitting between them. CDR3: CSARKTGLNYEQYF. Written as DNA, the CDR3 is TGCAGTGCTAGAAAAACGGGACTCAACTACGAGCAGTACTTC.

The genes are TRBV10-3 and TRBJ2-3; D is perhaps TRBD2 (6 bases). The CDR3 is 12 residues long. Deletions cut 5 bases from V and 9 bases from J, with 12 bases between. Per germline, CDR1 ENHRY and CDR2 SYGVKD. In DNA, the CDR3 is TGTGCCATCAGTATGTCCGGGAGCACGCAGTATTTT. Translating gives CAISMSGSTQYF.

Concerning this clonotype itself: A much more abundant neighbour one base away suggests this may be a read error. The chain uses TRBV7-2 and TRBJ2-7, with a tentative D call TRBD1 (6 bases). Looked up from germline, CDR1 is SGHTA and CDR2 is FQGNSA. CDR3 length: 15 amino acids. The CDR3 region has the DNA TGTGCCGGCAGCCTAGAGACAGGAGCGCACTACGAGCAGTACTTC. Its translation: CAGSLETGAHYEQYF.

This sequence joins TRBV12-3 or TRBV12-4 and TRBJ1-2; D perhaps matches TRBD1 (6 bases). Deletions cut 5 bases from V and 8 bases from J, with 15 bases between. The CDR3 spans 13 residues. CDR3 protein: CASSPGAGRGYTF. CDR3 nucleotide sequence: TGTGCCAGCAGTCCAGGGGCCGGGAGAGGCTACACCTTC.

In its sample, this clonotype was seen many times. The chain combines TRBV6-5 with TRBJ1-2; D uncertain. The V gene lost 8 bases and the J gene lost 8 bases, with 9 bases spanning the gap. From germline, CDR1 is MNHEY and CDR2 SVGAGI. This CDR3 contains 10 residues. For the CDR3, the DNA is TGTGCCAGCTTCTCCCGAGGCTACACCTTC. This codes for CASFSRGYTF.

The gene calls are TRBV20-1 and TRBJ2-3; no clear D gene. Looked up from germline, CDR1 is DFQATT and CDR2 is SNEGSKA (reference sequence). Trimming took 3 bases from V and 1 from J, leaving 14 bases between them. CDR3 length: 15 amino acids. The CDR3 bases are TGCAGTGCTAGTCGTCCCCGAGTCGGCACAGATACGCAGTATTTT. This sequence encodes CSASRPRVGTDTQYF.

This clonotype has more than one count but fewer than ten. The rearrangement joins TRBV10-3 to TRBJ2-7; 10 nucleotides align to TRBD1. The V gene's germline CDR1 is ENHRY and CDR2 SYGVKD. V shed 8 bases, J shed 5 bases, and the junction held 9 bases outside the gene matches. This CDR3 is built from 14 residues. CDR3 protein: CAIAKTGGGDEQYF. In DNA, the CDR3 is TGTGCCATCGCGAAGACAGGGGGCGGCGACGAGCAGTACTTC.

The V call is TRBV7-9, the J call TRBJ2-1; the D gene is possibly TRBD1 (6 bases). This CDR3 comprises 15 residues. Germline CDR1 reads SEHNR; CDR2 reads FQNEAQ (reference sequence). The V end lost 2 bases, the J end lost 1 base, and 9 bases lay between the germline ends. The DNA for the CDR3 is TGTGCCAGCAGCTTAACCAGGGGATCCTACAATGAGCAGTTCTTC. Translated, it gives CASSLTRGSYNEQFF.

On this clonotype itself: A read error may explain this, as a much larger clone is one base away. CDR3 region: CRASPTGQETQYF. As DNA, the CDR3 is TGCAGGGCTAGCCCGACAGGACAAGAGACCCAGTACTTC. V and J are TRBV20-1 and TRBJ2-5, with a weak D call TRBD1 (6 bases). From germline, CDR1 is DFQATT and CDR2 SNEGSKA (reference sequence). The length of the CDR3 is 13 residues.

This clonotype turned up a few times. V usage is TRBV5-1 and J usage is TRBJ1-6; TRBD1 agrees at 7 bases. J lost 0 bases, V lost 7 bases, and 7 bases had no gene match. From germline, CDR1 is SGHRS and CDR2 YFSETQ. The CDR3 runs to 16 residues. The DNA of the CDR3 is TGCGCCAGCGCCTCGGGGGACAGCTCCTATAATTCACCCCTCCACTTT. Its protein product is CASASGDSSYNSPLHF.

The V call is TRBV6-5, the J call TRBJ2-1; D unresolved. The CDR3 extends over 16 amino acids. Germline CDR1 MNHEY, CDR2 SVGAGI. V dropped 8 bases and J dropped 8 bases, with 25 bases sitting between them. CDR3 region: CASQTRVSATVHEQFF. As DNA, the CDR3 is TGTGCCAGCCAAACTCGAGTGTCTGCCACAGTTCATGAGCAGTTCTTC.

The V gene is TRBV3-1, the J gene TRBJ2-1; 7 bases line up with TRBD2. Trimming removed 1 base from V and 8 bases from J; junction bases left unmatched: 8. CDR3 length: 15 amino acids. CDR1 is LGHDT, CDR2 YNNKEL, per germline (reference sequence). Written as DNA, the CDR3 is TGTGCCAGCAGCCAAGGGACTAGTCCAGGCGATGAGCAGTTCTTC. Protein: CASSQGTSPGDEQFF.

The chain joins TRBV7-9 to TRBJ2-3; D tentatively fits TRBD1 or TRBD2 (5 bases each). This CDR3 contains 17 residues. Looked up from germline, CDR1 is SEHNR and CDR2 is FQNEAQ (reference sequence). Trimming stripped 10 bases from V and 1 base from J, with 24 bases between. CDR3 sequence reads: CANRSRGAQKGTDTQYF. The CDR3 region has the DNA TGTGCCAACAGATCCCGGGGCGCCCAAAAAGGCACAGATACGCAGTATTTT.

This clonotype has only a few counts. The chain employs TRBV5-1 and TRBJ2-5, with 8 bases fitting TRBD2. This CDR3 comprises 13 residues. The germline CDR1 and CDR2 sequences are SGHRS and YFSETQ. After removal of 6 bases from V and 4 bases from J, the junction contained 5 bases not matched to a gene. CDR3 bases: TGCGCCAGCACTATGCGGGGGGCAGAGACCCAGTACTTC. It encodes CASTMRGAETQYF.